Here is one T cell receptor beta chain with its context. Its antigen remains unidentified. This entry belongs to a study of graft-versus-host responses after intestinal transplantation. Study summary: Following induction with anti-thymocyte globulin, all recipients were given tacrolimus and steroids for around three years.

Assay used: immunoSEQ multiplex PCR; TCRdb lists only in-frame clones, some missing. The data show about 70,000 clones, approximately 93% seen once. General study findings and limits: The study associated peak circulating GvH clone levels with early post-transplant HvG declines.

This CDR3 contains 12 residues. Trimming took off 4 bases at V and 10 bases at J, with 12 bases between the two ends. Germline V gives CDR1 SGHKS, CDR2 YYEKEE (reference sequence). V is TRBV5-5 and J is TRBJ2-1; perhaps TRBD2 as D (5 bases). This sequence originates from a human donor who received an intestinal transplant. The sequences come from unstimulated CD8+ T cells sorted from spleen or lymph node cells, collected before intestinal transplant. The CDR3 loop reads CASSGREEEQFF. CDR3 DNA sequence: TGTGCCAGCAGCGGGAGAGAGGAGGAGCAGTTCTTC. The full variable domain, rest sourced from reference TRBV5-5 and TRBJ2-1, is DAGVTQSPTHLIKTRGQQVTLRCSPISGHKSVSWYQQVLGQGPQFIFQYYEKEERGRGNFPDRFSARQFPNYSSELNVNALLLGDSALYLCASSGREEEQFFGPGTRLTVL.